The next 5 T cell receptor beta chains were all read from a single sample in a study of cytomegalovirus exposure and HLA in healthy donors. Use of 60 Vbeta and 13 Jbeta primers characterized the PCR. Some clones are missing from TCRdb's copy, which holds only in-frame ones; the method was immunoSEQ multiplex PCR. The sample records around 100,000 clones, roughly four fifths being singletons. Sequencing was carried out using PBMCs. Receptors originate from a woman aged 60-75 years in good health and CMV-seropositive.

This chain joins TRBV10-3 and TRBJ2-5; 8 bases align to TRBD2. Germline-derived CDR1 and CDR2 are ENHRY and SYGVKD. The CDR3 length is 12 residues. V lost 7 bases to trimming and J lost 7 bases; unmatched junction nucleotides: 5. The CDR3 loop is CAIMTSEGTQYF. CDR3 nucleotides: TGTGCCATCATGACTAGCGAGGGGACCCAGTACTTC.

This chain links TRBV4-1 with TRBJ2-5; TRBD2 matches at 7 bases. CDR1 is MGHRA and CDR2 is YSYEKL in the germline V gene. The trim removed 0 bases at V and 4 bases at J, leaving 11 bases unmatched. The CDR3 spans 17 residues. The DNA of the CDR3 is TGCGCCAGCAGCCAAGATCCCCCCGGGGGGAGCAGAGAGACCCAGTACTTC. Encoded protein: CASSQDPPGGSRETQYF.

The chain links TRBV30 to TRBJ1-4; TRBD1 matches 9 bases. The CDR3 covers 15 residues. The trim removed 4 bases at V and 7 bases at J, leaving 10 bases unmatched. CDR1 GTSNPN and CDR2 SVGIG come from the germline V gene (reference sequence). The CDR3 region has the DNA TGTGCCTGGACCAAAGGACAGGGGAGTAGTGAAAAACTGTTTTTT. This gives the protein CAWTKGQGSSEKLFF.

The chain links TRBV2 to TRBJ1-2, with D possibly TRBD1 on 6 matching bases. This CDR3 is 15 amino acids long. The germline V gene has CDR1 SNHLY and CDR2 FYNNEI. V was shortened by 8 bases and J by 2 bases, with 18 bases between the two germline ends. CDR3 DNA sequence: TGTGCCAGCCATGACCCCCAGGGGAAAAACTATGGCTACACCTTC. Protein: CASHDPQGKNYGYTF. Full variable domain (outside the CDR3, taken from reference TRBV2 and TRBJ1-2): EPEVTQTPSHQVTQMGQEVILRCVPISNHLYFYWYRQILGQKVEFLVSFYNNEISEKSEIFDDQFSVERPDGSNFTLKIRSTKLEDSAMYFCASHDPQGKNYGYTFGSGTRLTVV.

This clone was counted at least ten times. The V and J genes are TRBV5-4 and TRBJ2-1; 9 bases match TRBD2. The J segment lost 5 bases and the V segment lost 4 bases, leaving 7 bases of the junction unmatched. There are 15 residues in the CDR3. Looked up from germline, CDR1 is SGHNT and CDR2 is YYREEE (reference sequence). The DNA of the CDR3 is TGTGCCAGCAGCCCTCGGGCTAGCGGGGACAATGAGCAGTTCTTC. As protein: CASSPRASGDNEQFF.